What follows is one T cell receptor beta chain and its context. Its matching antigen is unknown. The authors sorted CD4+ and CD8+ T cells from PBMCs. The data originate from a study of CD8+ T cells in alopecia areata. In the study overall: Treated patients received oral tofacitinib, 5 to 10 mg twice daily. The study's findings and limits: For lesional scalp, especially alopecia totalis/universalis, clonality was higher than in normal scalp. Mice showed clearer TCR sharing than patients did, a gap that was possibly HLA-related.

The CDR3 runs to 15 residues. Trimming stripped 2 bases from V and 0 bases from J, with 5 bases between. Extracted from the samples, RNA was reverse transcribed into cDNA to serve as the sequencing template. TCRdb keeps only in-frame clones here, not all; method: immunoSEQ multiplex PCR. The data contain 150,000 to 200,000 clones, 50% to 70% of them singletons. The rearrangement uses TRBV23-1 and TRBJ2-6; no clear D. TRBV23-1 falls under the ORF class, with uncertain function. This receptor was obtained from a human donor with alopecia areata. Sequences were derived from CD4+ T cells sorted from blood, sampled at week 0. This chain's CDR3 is CASSQGHSGANVLTF. The CDR3 DNA follows: TGCGCCAGCAGTCAAGGGCACTCTGGGGCCAACGTCCTGACTTTC.